The 30 T cell receptor beta chains listed next were all sequenced from one sample in a study of CD8 T cells in Susac syndrome (dated by TCRdb to between 2018 and 2021). The method behind the library was the immunoSEQ multiplex PCR assay. RNA was extracted using the RNeasy kit, and roughly 0.5 to 1 microgram was reverse transcribed with random hexamers. TCRdb handled the public reads itself, with Q25 trimming in fastp and clone calling in MiXCR, and kept productive beta chains. Entries are consolidated by CDR3 protein sequence, retaining the most common genes and DNA. This sample comprises almost 450,000 distinct CDR3 sequences, 75% to 90% of them detected only once. The ten top clones hold 0.09% to 0.15% of the sample. Sequencing was carried out using CD8+ T cells from PBMCs. The source of these receptors is a human donor with multiple sclerosis.

This clonotype has a single count. This rearrangement joins TRBV7-9 to TRBJ2-7; 7 nucleotides agree with TRBD2. V shed 8 bases, J shed 3 bases, and the junction held 16 bases outside the gene matches. The germline V gene has CDR1 SEHNR and CDR2 FQNEAQ (reference sequence). The CDR3 loop spans 16 amino acids. The CDR3 is CASADQKGGSDYEQYF. In DNA form, the CDR3 reads TGTGCCAGCGCCGACCAGAAGGGAGGGAGTGACTACGAGCAGTACTTC.

The chain combines TRBV7-9 with TRBJ2-7; D may be TRBD1 or TRBD2 (5 bases each). Germline V CDR1 and CDR2: SEHNR, FQNEAQ (reference sequence). The CDR3 length is 15 residues. V was shortened by 5 bases and J by 1 base, with 15 bases between the two germline ends. The CDR3 DNA reads TGTGCCAGCAGCCCGGTGAGGGGAACTTCCTACGAGCAGTACTTC. Protein product: CASSPVRGTSYEQYF.

This chain links TRBV12-3 or TRBV12-4 with TRBJ1-1; D gene ambiguous. CDR3 length: 13 residues. Between the trimmed V and J ends, which lost 6 bases and 4 bases, there was a span of 12 bases. CDR3 region: CASSPGFITEAFF. The DNA for the CDR3 is TGTGCCAGCAGCCCCGGGTTCATCACTGAAGCTTTCTTT.

The chain carries TRBV20-1 and TRBJ2-3; 7 bases line up with TRBD1. Germline CDR1 and CDR2: DFQATT and SNEGSKA (reference sequence). V gave up 5 bases and J gave up 2 bases; unmatched junction bases: 13. The CDR3 length is 16 residues. The CDR3 loop reads CSAADGQGDDTDTQYF. The CDR3 nucleotides are TGCAGTGCTGCCGATGGCCAGGGGGATGACACAGATACGCAGTATTTT.

The chain links TRBV30 to TRBJ2-1; D gene uncertain. V lost 0 bases, J lost 7 bases, and 10 bases lay in between. The CDR3 totals 13 residues. Germline CDR1 and CDR2: GTSNPN and SVGIG (reference sequence). The CDR3 DNA follows: TGTGCCTGGAGTGTAGTGACTCTTAATGAGCAGTTCTTC. This encodes CAWSVVTLNEQFF.

J is TRBJ1-2 and V is TRBV27; TRBD1 matches at 12 bases. This CDR3 comprises 15 residues. In germline, CDR1 is MNHEY, CDR2 SMNVEV (reference sequence). V shed 2 bases and J 8 bases; nucleotides not matched to a gene: 6. The CDR3 spells CASSLEGQGATGYTF. The CDR3 DNA reads as TGTGCCAGCAGTTTAGAGGGACAGGGGGCGACCGGCTACACCTTC.

This clonotype was detected only a few times. The chain recombines TRBV5-4 with TRBJ1-1, with TRBD1 matching over 7 bases. Germline-derived CDR1 and CDR2 are SGHNT and YYREEE (reference sequence). The CDR3 consists of 12 residues. V was clipped by 7 bases and J by 7 bases; unmatched bases: 7. CDR3 bases: TGTGCCAGCGCAGGGGGGGAAAATGAAGCTTTCTTT. It codes for CASAGGENEAFF. Together with reference TRBV5-4 and TRBJ1-1, the CDR3 gives the full variable domain: ETGVTQSPTHLIKTRGQQVTLRCSSQSGHNTVSWYQQALGQGPQFIFQYYREEENGRGNFPPRFSGLQFPNYSSELNVNALELDDSALYLCASAGGENEAFFGQGTRLTVV.

This chain connects TRBV19 to TRBJ2-4; possible D gene TRBD2, 6 bases. V dropped 8 bases and J dropped 8 bases, with 13 bases sitting between them. Germline loops: CDR1 LNHDA, CDR2 SQIVND (reference sequence). This CDR3 is built from 12 residues. CDR3: CASSGTGDIQYF. CDR3 DNA sequence: TGTGCCAGTTCCGGGACTGGGGACATTCAGTACTTC.

The chain joins TRBV28 to TRBJ2-7; D could derive from TRBD1 or TRBD2 (5 bases each). The CDR3 is 14 residues long. V was trimmed by 5 bases and J by 2 bases, leaving 13 bases between them. The germline V gene has CDR1 MDHEN and CDR2 SYDVKM. The CDR3 protein is CASSAPLGAYEQYF. The CDR3 DNA reads as TGTGCCAGCAGTGCGCCCCTGGGGGCCTACGAGCAGTACTTC.

This clonotype was found a few times. The CDR3 DNA is TGTGCCAGCAGTGGCTGGACAGACTCTAGCGACGAGCAGTACTTC. It yields the protein CASSGWTDSSDEQYF. The chain combines TRBV6-1 with TRBJ2-7; D may be TRBD1 or TRBD2 (6 bases each). V gave up 4 bases and J gave up 5 bases, with 18 bases separating them. CDR1 is MNHNS, CDR2 SASEGT, per germline. This CDR3 region has 15 residues.

J is TRBJ2-7 and V is TRBV30, with D perhaps TRBD2 (5 bases). The CDR3 consists of 14 residues. With 0 bases removed from V and 5 bases from J, the gap between germline ends came to 14 bases. Germline CDR1 is GTSNPN and CDR2 is SVGIG (reference sequence). CDR3 residues: CAWSVFRKRDEQYF. As DNA, the CDR3 is TGTGCCTGGAGTGTGTTTCGGAAGAGGGACGAGCAGTACTTC.

The chain employs TRBV19 and TRBJ2-7, with 8 bases identical to TRBD1. V shed 5 bases, J shed 7 bases, and the junction held 10 bases outside the gene matches. The CDR3 spans 14 residues. Germline CDR1 and CDR2: LNHDA and SQIVND (reference sequence). The chain's CDR3 is CASSLGTGQREQYF. DNA for the CDR3: TGTGCCAGTAGTCTGGGGACAGGCCAACGGGAGCAGTACTTC.

The chain recombines TRBV20-1 with TRBJ2-1; possible D gene TRBD1, 6 bases. This CDR3 spans 13 amino acids. With 8 bases removed from V and 4 bases from J, the gap between germline ends came to 15 bases. In germline, CDR1 is DFQATT, CDR2 SNEGSKA (reference sequence). The CDR3 loop is CSIPGTTYNEQFF. The CDR3 DNA is TGCAGTATCCCCGGGACAACGTACAATGAGCAGTTCTTC.

The chain employs TRBV19 and TRBJ1-5; D unclear. Per germline, CDR1 LNHDA and CDR2 SQIVND (reference sequence). The germline V and J ends were trimmed by 3 bases and 5 bases, with 8 bases remaining between them. This CDR3 is built from 13 residues. CDR3 in amino acids: CASSIREDQPQHF. CDR3 coding DNA: TGTGCCAGTAGTATTCGGGAGGATCAGCCCCAGCATTTT.

J is TRBJ2-2 and V is TRBV29-1; no clear D. The CDR3 sequence is 15 residues long. Trimming took off 2 bases at V and 1 base at J, with 11 bases between the two ends. Germline V lookup: CDR1 SQVTM, CDR2 ANQGSEA. The CDR3 DNA reads TGCAGCGTTGAACCCGAAGGGATGAACACCGGGGAGCTGTTTTTT. Translated: CSVEPEGMNTGELFF.

The gene calls are TRBV10-2 and TRBJ1-4; D is unclear. The germline gives CDR1 WSHSY, CDR2 SAAADI. The V end lost 7 bases, the J end lost 7 bases, and 22 bases lay between the germline ends. This CDR3 contains 16 residues. The CDR3 reads CASTLSPTRYPEKLFF. In DNA form, the CDR3 reads TGCGCCAGCACCTTGAGCCCGACTAGGTATCCTGAAAAACTGTTTTTT.

This clonotype was detected only once. The chain combines TRBV6-1 with TRBJ1-2, with a weak D call TRBD1 (5 bases). This CDR3 region has 15 residues. Looked up from germline, CDR1 is MNHNS and CDR2 is SASEGT. Trimming left V 6 bases short and J 1 base short, with 15 bases between. CDR3 region: CASSGETEFNYGYTF. CDR3 nucleotide sequence: TGTGCCAGCAGCGGGGAGACAGAATTTAACTATGGCTACACCTTC.

This clonotype has a single count. CDR3 sequence (DNA): TGTGCCAGTAGTGACATTGATGGGGTAGGACTAGCGGGGCGATCCTACAATGAGCAGTTCTTC. It specifies CASSDIDGVGLAGRSYNEQFF. The gene calls are TRBV19 and TRBJ2-1; 12 bases map to TRBD2. Per the germline V gene, CDR1 is LNHDA and CDR2 is SQIVND (reference sequence). This CDR3 is built from 21 residues. The J segment lost 1 base and the V segment lost 5 bases, leaving 18 bases of the junction unmatched.

This clonotype came up once. V gene TRBV7-3 combines with J gene TRBJ2-6; D not resolved. The CDR3 is made up of 17 amino acids. Trimming cost V 0 bases and J 0 bases, with 9 bases left between them. CDR1 is SGHTA and CDR2 is FQGTGA in the germline V gene. In nucleotides, the CDR3 is TGTGCCAGCAGCTTAACGTCTCAGAGCTCTGGGGCCAACGTCCTGACTTTC. Translation gives CASSLTSQSSGANVLTF.

The J gene is TRBJ1-1, the V gene TRBV19; D is perhaps TRBD1 (5 bases). V was cut by 5 bases and J by 1 base, with 11 bases left in between. The CDR3 totals 14 residues. Germline V gene sequence: CDR1 LNHDA, CDR2 SQIVND (reference sequence). CDR3 residues: CASSWLGGNTEAFF. The CDR3 bases are TGTGCCAGTAGTTGGCTGGGGGGGAACACTGAAGCTTTCTTT.

This chain uses TRBV5-6 with TRBJ2-7; D is uncertain. The CDR3 length is 14 residues. Germline loops: CDR1 SGHDT, CDR2 YYEEEE. V was pared by 4 bases and J by 0 bases, with 11 bases between. This CDR3 reads CASSPFSVSYEQYF. The CDR3 DNA sequence: TGTGCCAGCAGCCCCTTTAGTGTCTCCTACGAGCAGTACTTC.

The chain recombines TRBV15 with TRBJ2-2; TRBD2 agrees at 13 bases. Germline V gene data show CDR1 as LNHNV and CDR2 as YYDKDF (reference sequence). The CDR3 loop spans 16 amino acids. Unmatched junction bases numbered 3, after V lost 1 base and J lost 7 bases. CDR3 coding DNA: TGTGCCACCAGCAGAGCGGGACTAGCGGGGCACGGGGAGCTGTTTTTT. Translated: CATSRAGLAGHGELFF.

This chain connects TRBV10-3 to TRBJ2-3; no reliable D call. Germline assignment: CDR1 ENHRY and CDR2 SYGVKD. The CDR3 is 17 amino acids. V lost 0 bases, J lost 0 bases, and 13 bases lay in between. The CDR3: CAISESVQNPSTDTQYF. CDR3 nucleotides: TGTGCCATCAGTGAGTCGGTACAGAACCCTAGCACAGATACGCAGTATTTT.

This clonotype appeared a few times. The chain joins TRBV5-4 to TRBJ2-3; 7 nucleotides agree with TRBD1. V dropped 0 bases and J dropped 1; count of bases not matched to a gene: 8. The V gene's germline CDR1 is SGHNT and CDR2 YYREEE (reference sequence). CDR3 length: 17 residues. The CDR3 DNA reads TGTGCCAGCAGCTTGGTAGGGACAGACCCAGGCACAGATACGCAGTATTTT. It encodes CASSLVGTDPGTDTQYF.

The V and J genes are TRBV6-2 or TRBV6-3 and TRBJ2-5, with 7 bases aligning to TRBD2. Germline CDR1 is MNHEY and CDR2 is SVGEGT. Losses at the gene ends were 2 bases for V and 3 bases for J; bases not matched to a gene: 6. The CDR3 totals 15 residues. DNA of the CDR3: TGTGCCAGCAGTTACATCCTGGGAGGGGAAGAGACCCAGTACTTC. Protein sequence: CASSYILGGEETQYF.

The chain carries TRBV27 and TRBJ2-7, with 7 positions matching TRBD1. CDR3 size: 15 residues. CDR1 is MNHEY and CDR2 is SMNVEV in the germline V gene (reference sequence). With V trimmed by 5 bases and J by 3 bases, 10 bases remained unmatched. In nucleotides, the CDR3 is TGTGCCAGCAGTGTAGCCGGGACAGAATTCTACGAGCAGTACTTC. Its protein product is CASSVAGTEFYEQYF.

CDR3 coding DNA: TGTGCCAGCAGCCCACCCTGGACGGCCTCCTACGAGCAGTACTTC. It specifies CASSPPWTASYEQYF. This chain links TRBV27 with TRBJ2-7; no clear D. This CDR3 spans 15 amino acids. Trimming pared 6 bases from V and 0 bases from J, leaving 15 bases between. Germline loops: CDR1 MNHEY, CDR2 SMNVEV (reference sequence).

J is TRBJ2-7 and V is TRBV6-1; D remains ambiguous. CDR3 length: 15 residues. V lost 3 bases, J lost 2 bases, and 14 bases lay in between. Germline-derived CDR1 and CDR2 are MNHNS and SASEGT. DNA for the CDR3: TGTGCCAGCAGTGACTTTGGTCAAAAACCCTACGAGCAGTACTTC. It translates to CASSDFGQKPYEQYF.

This sequence joins TRBV11-1 and TRBJ2-7; 10 bases are shared with TRBD1. Per the germline V gene, CDR1 is SGHAT and CDR2 is FQDESV (reference sequence). The CDR3 loop spans 16 amino acids. Trimming removed 6 bases from V and 2 bases from J; junction bases left unmatched: 10. The CDR3 nucleotides are TGTGCCAGCAGTTATAAAGGGGGGACAGGGGCCTACGAGCAGTACTTC. Its protein is CASSYKGGTGAYEQYF.

The V gene is TRBV5-1, the J gene TRBJ2-3, with 8 bases matching TRBD1. The trim removed 3 bases at V and 3 bases at J, leaving 9 bases unmatched. This CDR3 comprises 16 residues. CDR1 is SGHRS and CDR2 is YFSETQ in the germline V gene. The CDR3 coding sequence is TGCGCCAGCAGCTCTTCCGACAGGGGCTTGACAGATACGCAGTATTTT. Protein sequence: CASSSSDRGLTDTQYF.